A selection of T cell receptor beta chains follows, all from one sample in a study of shared clonotypes between healthy human individuals. The table came from immunoSEQ multiplex PCR; TCRdb's copy has only in-frame clones and leaves some out. The table lists 450,000 to 600,000 clones, less than 85% of them singletons, with 10% to 15% in the top ten. Source material: PBMCs. The receptors stem from a woman aged 40 to 50 in good health. Some clones in this sample may be carry-over from other donors' samples. Each CDR3 is given with its conserved first and last residue. D genes are given only for firm matches. For some rows the clone size is stated as once, few or many, or as a class when expanded; others skip it.

v_gene	j_gene	d_gene	abundance	CDR3nt	CDR3aa
TRBV29-1	TRBJ2-7	TRBD2	NA	TGCAGCCCCCCCTGGAGGGCTAGCGGGAGGGGCTACGAGCAGTACTTC	CSPPWRASGRGYEQYF
TRBV18	TRBJ2-1	TRBD1	NA	TGTGCCAGCTCACCACGGGACAGGGCTGACAATGAGCAGTTCTTC	CASSPRDRADNEQFF
TRBV30	TRBJ2-5	TRBD2	NA	TGTGCCTGGGGGACTAGGGGGAGGGTAGGAAGGGAGACCCAGTACTTC	CAWGTRGRVGRETQYF
TRBV28	TRBJ2-7	TRBD1	many	TGTGCCAGCACTCCAGCCGGGACAGGTGCCTCCTACGAGCAGTACTTC	CASTPAGTGASYEQYF
TRBV5-1	TRBJ1-3	NA	NA	TGCGCCAGCAGCTTGGGGAATTACGGAAACACCATATATTTT	CASSLGNYGNTIYF
TRBV28	TRBJ2-1	TRBD2	NA	TGTGCCAGCAGCCGAGCGGGAGGATTGGTGCAGTTCTTC	CASSRAGGLVQFF
TRBV19	TRBJ2-5	TRBD2	NA	TGTGCCAGTAGTTACGAGCGGGGAGGGTCTGGTGAGACCCAGTACTTC	CASSYERGGSGETQYF
TRBV6-1	TRBJ1-5	TRBD1	NA	TGTGCCAGCAGTGAATGGGGGACAGGCAGCAATCAGCCCCAGCATTTT	CASSEWGTGSNQPQHF
TRBV11-2	TRBJ2-7	NA	NA	TGTGCCAGCAGCTTAGGTCTTGGCGACTCCTACGAGCAGTACTTC	CASSLGLGDSYEQYF
TRBV10-1	TRBJ1-2	NA	NA	TGCGCCAGCCAACAGAACCTCCTTAGTGGCTACACCTTC	CASQQNLLSGYTF
TRBV7-9	TRBJ1-5	NA	few	TGTGCCAGCACAGGGAGCGGCAATCAGCCCCAGCATTTT	CASTGSGNQPQHF
TRBV18	TRBJ2-7	TRBD1	NA	TGTGCCAGCTCTCCGGGACAGGGCCCCTACGAGCAGTACTTC	CASSPGQGPYEQYF
TRBV7-2	TRBJ2-7	NA	NA	TGTGCCAGCAGCTTAGCCAGGGTCTCCTACGAGCAGTACTTC	CASSLARVSYEQYF
TRBV7-2	TRBJ2-7	NA	NA	TGTGCCAGCAGCCTTCGGGGATGGGGCTACGAGCAGTACTTC	CASSLRGWGYEQYF
TRBV27	TRBJ2-3	NA	NA	TGTGCCAGCAGTTTATCGGGGACCAATACGCAGTATTTT	CASSLSGTNTQYF
TRBV19	TRBJ2-7	TRBD1	NA	TGTGCCAGTAGTCACCCCGGACAGGGACTCTACGAGCAGTACTTC	CASSHPGQGLYEQYF
TRBV25-1	TRBJ2-5	TRBD1	many	TGTGCCAGCAGTGAAGGCCAGGGGGCCGAAGAGACCCAGTACTTC	CASSEGQGAEETQYF
TRBV5-4	TRBJ1-2	TRBD1	NA	TGTGCCAGCAGAGTAGACTACAGGGGTGACTATGGCTACACCTTC	CASRVDYRGDYGYTF